The 11 T cell receptor beta chains presented below share a single source sample, sequenced in a study of blood T cell repertoires in COVID-19. Method: immunoSEQ multiplex PCR; TCRdb's copy keeps in-frame clones and lacks some. The repertoire includes fewer than 500,000 clones, around 87% of them detected once, and around 1.3% sits in the top ten. Sequencing used PBMCs or T cells enriched from blood (not recorded which). The source is a man aged 25 to 45 who had recovered from COVID-19.

This clone has a single count. The chain carries TRBV5-1 and TRBJ1-1; 7 nucleotides agree with TRBD1. V was pared by 4 bases and J by 3 bases, with 9 bases of the junction left unmatched. The CDR3 has 15 residues. Germline loops: CDR1 SGHRS, CDR2 YFSETQ. This CDR3 reads CASSTYRGGHTEAFF. Written as DNA, the CDR3 is TGCGCCAGCAGCACCTACAGGGGCGGTCACACTGAAGCTTTCTTT.

The CDR3 sequence: CASSRGGQTDTQYF. The CDR3 DNA is TGTGCCAGCTCACGAGGGGGCCAAACAGATACGCAGTATTTT. This chain links TRBV18 with TRBJ2-3; 7 bases fit TRBD1. CDR1 is KGHSH and CDR2 is LQKENI in the germline V gene. The CDR3 length is 14 residues. J lost 3 bases, V lost 4 bases, and 4 bases had no gene match.

The chain is built from TRBV5-1 and TRBJ1-3; D call uncertain. V was pared by 4 bases and J by 3 bases, with 8 bases between. The CDR3 runs 13 residues. Germline V gene lookup returns CDR1 SGHRS and CDR2 YFSETQ. The CDR3 DNA is TGCGCCAGCAGCCCGGGATATGGAAACACCATATATTTT. Protein sequence: CASSPGYGNTIYF. The entire variable domain, with the rest obtained from reference TRBV5-1 and TRBJ1-3, is as follows: KAGVTQTPRYLIKTRGQQVTLSCSPISGHRSVSWYQQTPGQGLQFLFEYFSETQRNKGNFPGRFSGRQFSNSRSEMNVSTLELGDSALYLCASSPGYGNTIYFGEGSWLTVV.

This clone occurred a few times. V is TRBV7-2 and J is TRBJ2-5; 10 bases align to TRBD2. With 4 bases clipped from V and 5 bases from J, the junction kept 7 bases outside the gene matches. This CDR3 region has 15 residues. Looked up from germline, CDR1 is SGHTA and CDR2 is FQGNSA. CDR3 sequence reads: CASSWLAGAQETQYF. DNA of the CDR3: TGTGCCAGCAGCTGGCTAGCGGGGGCCCAGGAGACCCAGTACTTC.

The genes are TRBV5-1 and TRBJ2-7, with TRBD2 identical over 7 bases. Germline-derived CDR1 and CDR2 are SGHRS and YFSETQ. V gave up 4 bases and J gave up 3 bases; unmatched junction bases: 7. This CDR3 is built from 14 residues. CDR3 in amino acids: CASSAAGAGYEQYF. The CDR3 DNA reads TGCGCCAGCAGCGCCGCGGGAGCCGGCTACGAGCAGTACTTC.

This clone showed up just once. The V gene is TRBV5-1, the J gene TRBJ1-1; 8 positions match TRBD1. J was trimmed by 1 base and V by 5 bases; bases with no gene match: 1. CDR3 size: 13 residues. The V gene's germline CDR1 is SGHRS and CDR2 YFSETQ. CDR3 nucleotides: TGCGCCAGCAGGACAGGGGCGAACACTGAAGCTTTCTTT. Translating gives CASRTGANTEAFF.

This clone showed up just a few times. The J gene is TRBJ2-7, the V gene TRBV29-1; D possibly corresponds to TRBD1 (5 bases). The CDR3 totals 11 residues. The germline V and J ends were trimmed by 4 bases and 7 bases, with 11 bases remaining between them. Germline V CDR1 and CDR2: SQVTM, ANQGSEA. The CDR3 is CSVGDTGEQYF. CDR3 in DNA: TGCAGCGTTGGTGACACAGGAGAGCAGTACTTC.

The chain combines TRBV30 with TRBJ1-1, with 7 bases identical to TRBD1. The V segment lost 0 bases and the J segment 4 bases; nucleotides outside the gene matches: 5. The CDR3 sequence is 14 residues long. In germline, CDR1 is GTSNPN, CDR2 SVGIG (reference sequence). CDR3 protein: CAWSVRGRSTEAFF. As DNA, the CDR3 is TGTGCCTGGAGTGTAAGGGGGCGGTCCACTGAAGCTTTCTTT.

The chain uses TRBV11-1 and TRBJ1-1, with TRBD1 as a possible D gene (5 bases). The CDR3 is made up of 14 amino acids. Germline loops: CDR1 SGHAT, CDR2 FQDESV (reference sequence). With 3 bases removed from V and 6 bases from J, the gap between germline ends came to 14 bases. CDR3 in DNA: TGTGCCAGCAGCTTGGCCGACAGCTGGCCTGAAGCTTTCTTT. The encoded protein is CASSLADSWPEAFF.

The chain carries TRBV5-4 and TRBJ2-7, with 9 bases lining up with TRBD2. The germline V gene encodes CDR1 SGHNT and CDR2 YYREEE (reference sequence). The V and J ends lost 5 bases and 4 bases, in that order; junction bases with no gene match: 13. This CDR3 comprises 16 residues. The CDR3 nucleotides are TGTGCCAGCAGTTACGCTTCCGAAGCGGGGGGTTACGAGCAGTACTTC. It specifies CASSYASEAGGYEQYF.

This clone showed up just once. The genes are TRBV11-2 and TRBJ1-1; a weak D match, TRBD1 (5 bases). V gave up 6 bases and J gave up 1 base, with 15 bases separating them. This CDR3 spans 15 amino acids. Germline V gene lookup returns CDR1 SGHAT and CDR2 FQNNGV. The chain's CDR3 is CASSRQGGGNTEAFF. The CDR3 DNA reads as TGTGCCAGCAGTCGGCAGGGCGGTGGGAACACTGAAGCTTTCTTT.